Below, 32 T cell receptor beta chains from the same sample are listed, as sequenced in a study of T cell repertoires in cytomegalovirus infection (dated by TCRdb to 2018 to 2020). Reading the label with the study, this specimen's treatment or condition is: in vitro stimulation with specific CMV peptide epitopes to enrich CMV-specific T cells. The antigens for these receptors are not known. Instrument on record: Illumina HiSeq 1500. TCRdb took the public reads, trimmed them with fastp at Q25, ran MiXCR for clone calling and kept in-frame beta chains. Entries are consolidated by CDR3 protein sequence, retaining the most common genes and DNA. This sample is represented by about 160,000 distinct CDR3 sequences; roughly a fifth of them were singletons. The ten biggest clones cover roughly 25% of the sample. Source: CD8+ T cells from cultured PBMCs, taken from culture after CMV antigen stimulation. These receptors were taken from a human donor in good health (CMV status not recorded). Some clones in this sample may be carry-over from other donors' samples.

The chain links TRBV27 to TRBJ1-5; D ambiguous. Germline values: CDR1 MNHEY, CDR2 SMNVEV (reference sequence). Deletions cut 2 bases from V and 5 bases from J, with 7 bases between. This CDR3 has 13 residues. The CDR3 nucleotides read TGTGCCAGCAGTTTAGGGGTCGATCAGCCCCAGCATTTT. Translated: CASSLGVDQPQHF.

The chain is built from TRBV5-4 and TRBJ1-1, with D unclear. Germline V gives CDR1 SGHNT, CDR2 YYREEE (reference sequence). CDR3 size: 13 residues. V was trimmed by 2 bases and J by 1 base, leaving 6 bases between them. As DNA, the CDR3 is TGTGCCAGCAGCTTTCACTCGAACACTGAAGCTTTCTTT. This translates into CASSFHSNTEAFF.

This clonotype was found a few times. CDR3 protein: CASSLTPRRGQGYTF. Written as DNA, the CDR3 is TGTGCCAGCAGTTTGACCCCCCGCAGGGGGCAGGGGTACACCTTC. This rearrangement joins TRBV27 to TRBJ1-2; TRBD1 matches at 8 bases. V lost 3 bases and J lost 11; bases outside the gene matches: 14. The V gene's germline CDR1 is MNHEY and CDR2 SMNVEV (reference sequence). This CDR3 contains 15 residues.

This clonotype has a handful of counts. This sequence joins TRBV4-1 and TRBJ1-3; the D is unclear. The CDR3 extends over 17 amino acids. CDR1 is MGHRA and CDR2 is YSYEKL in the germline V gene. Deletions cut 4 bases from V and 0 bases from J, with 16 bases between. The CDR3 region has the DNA TGCGCCAGCAGCCGCGAGCCCGTAGAGAGCTCTGGAAACACCATATATTTT. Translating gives CASSREPVESSGNTIYF.

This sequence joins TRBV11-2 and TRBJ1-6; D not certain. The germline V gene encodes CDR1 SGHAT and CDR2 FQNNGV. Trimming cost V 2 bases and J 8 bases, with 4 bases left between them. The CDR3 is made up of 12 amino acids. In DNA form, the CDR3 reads TGTGCCAGCAGCTTAAGTGATTCACCCCTCCACTTT. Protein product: CASSLSDSPLHF.

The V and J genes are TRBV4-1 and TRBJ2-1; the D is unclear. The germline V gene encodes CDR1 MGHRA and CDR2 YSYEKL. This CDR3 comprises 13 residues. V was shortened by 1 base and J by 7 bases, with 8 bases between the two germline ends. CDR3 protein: CASSQVLLNEQFF. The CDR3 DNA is TGCGCCAGCAGCCAAGTCCTTTTGAATGAGCAGTTCTTC.

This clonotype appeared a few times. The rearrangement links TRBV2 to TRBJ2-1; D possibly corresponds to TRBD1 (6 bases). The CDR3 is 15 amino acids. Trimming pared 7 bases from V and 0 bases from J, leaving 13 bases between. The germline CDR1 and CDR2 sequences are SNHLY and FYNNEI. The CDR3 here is CASIVRGSSYNEQFF. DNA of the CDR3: TGTGCCAGCATCGTTAGGGGGAGCTCCTACAATGAGCAGTTCTTC.

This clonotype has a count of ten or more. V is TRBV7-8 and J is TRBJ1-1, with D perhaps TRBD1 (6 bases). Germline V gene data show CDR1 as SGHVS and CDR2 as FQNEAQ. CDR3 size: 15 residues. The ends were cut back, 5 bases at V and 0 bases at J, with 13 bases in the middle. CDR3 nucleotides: TGTGCCAGCAGCCCCGCCGGGACATTGAACACTGAAGCTTTCTTT. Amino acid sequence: CASSPAGTLNTEAFF.

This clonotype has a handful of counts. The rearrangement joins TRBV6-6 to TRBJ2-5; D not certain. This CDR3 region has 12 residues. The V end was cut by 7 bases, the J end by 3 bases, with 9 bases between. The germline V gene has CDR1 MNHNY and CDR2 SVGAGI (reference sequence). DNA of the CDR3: TGTGCCAGCAACATCGACGAAGAGACCCAGTACTTC. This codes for CASNIDEETQYF.

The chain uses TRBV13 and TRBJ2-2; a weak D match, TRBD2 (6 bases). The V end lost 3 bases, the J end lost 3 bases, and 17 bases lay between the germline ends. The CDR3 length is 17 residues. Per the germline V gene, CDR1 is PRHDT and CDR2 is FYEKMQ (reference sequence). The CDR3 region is CASSFQYPGEDTGELFF. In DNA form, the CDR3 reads TGTGCCAGCAGCTTTCAGTATCCCGGGGAGGACACCGGGGAGCTGTTTTTT.

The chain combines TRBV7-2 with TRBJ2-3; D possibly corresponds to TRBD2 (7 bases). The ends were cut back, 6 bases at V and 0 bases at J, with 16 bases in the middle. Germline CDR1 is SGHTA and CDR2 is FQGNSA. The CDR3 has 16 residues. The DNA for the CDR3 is TGTGCCAGCAGGGCTGAAGGGGGGGGAAGCACAGATACGCAGTATTTT. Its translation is CASRAEGGGSTDTQYF.

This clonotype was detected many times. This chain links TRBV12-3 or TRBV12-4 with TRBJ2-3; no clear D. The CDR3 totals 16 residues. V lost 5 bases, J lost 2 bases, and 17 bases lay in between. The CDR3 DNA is TGTGCCAGCAGTCTCAACCGGATCCGAGCCACAGATACGCAGTATTTT. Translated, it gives CASSLNRIRATDTQYF.

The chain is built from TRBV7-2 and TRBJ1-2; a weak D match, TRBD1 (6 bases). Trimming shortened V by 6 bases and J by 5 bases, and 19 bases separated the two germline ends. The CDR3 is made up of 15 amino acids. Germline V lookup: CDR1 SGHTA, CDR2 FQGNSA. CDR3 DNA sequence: TGTGCCAGCAGTTTCCGCGGGGGCGCTCGATATGGCTACACCTTC. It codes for CASSFRGGARYGYTF.

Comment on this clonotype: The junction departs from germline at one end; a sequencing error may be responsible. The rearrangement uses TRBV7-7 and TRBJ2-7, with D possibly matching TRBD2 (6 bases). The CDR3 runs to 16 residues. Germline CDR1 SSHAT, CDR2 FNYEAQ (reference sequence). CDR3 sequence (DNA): TGTGCTAGCAGCCCGGGACTTCCCGGGGGTTCCTACGAGCAGTACTTC. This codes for CASSPGLPGGSYEQYF. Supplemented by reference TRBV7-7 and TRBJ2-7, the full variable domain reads GAGVSQSPRYKVTKRGQDVTLRCDPISSHATLYWYQQALGQGPEFLTYFNYEAQPDKSGLPSDRFSAERPEGSISTLTIQRTEQRDSAMYRCASSPGLPGGSYEQYFGPGTRLTVT.

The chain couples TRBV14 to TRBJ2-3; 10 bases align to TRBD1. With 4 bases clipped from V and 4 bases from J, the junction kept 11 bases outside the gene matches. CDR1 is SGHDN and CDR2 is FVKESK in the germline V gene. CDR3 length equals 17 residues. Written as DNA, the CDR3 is TGTGCCAGCAGCCGCTCAGGGACAGGGGTTTTCGCAGATACGCAGTATTTT. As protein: CASSRSGTGVFADTQYF.

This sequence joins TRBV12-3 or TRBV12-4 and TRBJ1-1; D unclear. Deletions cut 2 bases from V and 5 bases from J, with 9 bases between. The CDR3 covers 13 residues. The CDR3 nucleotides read TGTGCCAGCAGTTTAAGCCAGGCGACTGAAGCTTTCTTT. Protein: CASSLSQATEAFF.

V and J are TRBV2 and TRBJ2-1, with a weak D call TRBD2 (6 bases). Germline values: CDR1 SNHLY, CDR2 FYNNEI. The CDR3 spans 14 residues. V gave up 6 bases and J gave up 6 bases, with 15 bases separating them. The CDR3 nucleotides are TGTGCCAGCAGGGGACTTGTAAGGGGCAATGAGCAGTTCTTC. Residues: CASRGLVRGNEQFF. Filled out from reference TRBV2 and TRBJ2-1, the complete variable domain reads EPEVTQTPSHQVTQMGQEVILRCVPISNHLYFYWYRQILGQKVEFLVSFYNNEISEKSEIFDDQFSVERPDGSNFTLKIRSTKLEDSAMYFCASRGLVRGNEQFFGPGTRLTVL.

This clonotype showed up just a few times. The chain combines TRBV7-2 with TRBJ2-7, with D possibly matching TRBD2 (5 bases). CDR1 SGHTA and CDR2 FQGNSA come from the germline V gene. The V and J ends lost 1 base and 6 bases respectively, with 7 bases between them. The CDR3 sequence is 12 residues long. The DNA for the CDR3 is TGTGCCAGCAGCTTAGTTCGGGGCGAGCAGTACTTC. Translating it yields CASSLVRGEQYF.

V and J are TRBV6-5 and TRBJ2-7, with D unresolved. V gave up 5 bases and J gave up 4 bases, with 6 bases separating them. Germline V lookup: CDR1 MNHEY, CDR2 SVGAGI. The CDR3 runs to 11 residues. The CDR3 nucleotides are TGTGCCAGCAGTGACCAATACGAGCAGTACTTC. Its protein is CASSDQYEQYF.

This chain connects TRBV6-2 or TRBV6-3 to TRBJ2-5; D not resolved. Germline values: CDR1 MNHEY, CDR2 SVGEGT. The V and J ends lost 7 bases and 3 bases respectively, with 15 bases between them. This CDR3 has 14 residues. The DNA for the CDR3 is TGTGCCAGCAACCTGTCGGTCCAGAAAGAGACCCAGTACTTC. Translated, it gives CASNLSVQKETQYF.

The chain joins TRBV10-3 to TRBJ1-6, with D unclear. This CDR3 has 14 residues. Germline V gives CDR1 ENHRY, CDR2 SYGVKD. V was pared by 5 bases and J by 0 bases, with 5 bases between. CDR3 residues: CAISPRSYNSPLHF. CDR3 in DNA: TGTGCCATCAGTCCCCGCTCCTATAATTCACCCCTCCACTTT.

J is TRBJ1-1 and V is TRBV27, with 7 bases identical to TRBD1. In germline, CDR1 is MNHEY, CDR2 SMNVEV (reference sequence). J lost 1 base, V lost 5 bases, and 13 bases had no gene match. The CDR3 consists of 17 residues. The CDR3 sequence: CASSHLPGQRANTEAFF. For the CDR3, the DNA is TGTGCCAGCAGTCACCTCCCGGGACAGAGGGCGAACACTGAAGCTTTCTTT.

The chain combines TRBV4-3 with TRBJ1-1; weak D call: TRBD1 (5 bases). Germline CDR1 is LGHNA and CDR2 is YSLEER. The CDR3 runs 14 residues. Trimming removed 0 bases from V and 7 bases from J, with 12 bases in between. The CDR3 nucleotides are TGCGCCAGCAGCCAAGAGGCTGGGGGGAGTGAAGCTTTCTTT. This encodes CASSQEAGGSEAFF.

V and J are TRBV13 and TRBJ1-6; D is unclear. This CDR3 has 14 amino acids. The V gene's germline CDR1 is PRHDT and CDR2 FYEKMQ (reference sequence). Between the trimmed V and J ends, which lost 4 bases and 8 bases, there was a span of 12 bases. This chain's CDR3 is CASSSRVADSPLHF. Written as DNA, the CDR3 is TGTGCCAGCAGCTCCCGGGTCGCCGATTCACCCCTCCACTTT.

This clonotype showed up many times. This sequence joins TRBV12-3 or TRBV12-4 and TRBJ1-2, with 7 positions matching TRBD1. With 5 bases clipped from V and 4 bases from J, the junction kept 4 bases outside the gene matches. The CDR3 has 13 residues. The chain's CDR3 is CASSPGTAYGYTF. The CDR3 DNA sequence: TGTGCCAGCAGTCCCGGGACAGCCTATGGCTACACCTTC.

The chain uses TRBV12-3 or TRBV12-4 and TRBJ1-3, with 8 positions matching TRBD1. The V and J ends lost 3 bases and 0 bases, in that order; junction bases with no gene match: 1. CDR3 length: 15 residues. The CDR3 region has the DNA TGTGCCAGCAGTTTCGGGACAGGCTCTGGAAACACCATATATTTT. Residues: CASSFGTGSGNTIYF.

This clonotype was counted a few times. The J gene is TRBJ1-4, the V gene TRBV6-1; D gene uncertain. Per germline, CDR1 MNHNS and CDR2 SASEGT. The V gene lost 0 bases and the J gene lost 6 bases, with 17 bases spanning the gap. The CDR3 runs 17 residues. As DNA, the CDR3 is TGTGCCAGCAGTGAAGCGTCACTTGGAACAAGGGATGAAAAACTGTTTTTT. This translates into CASSEASLGTRDEKLFF.

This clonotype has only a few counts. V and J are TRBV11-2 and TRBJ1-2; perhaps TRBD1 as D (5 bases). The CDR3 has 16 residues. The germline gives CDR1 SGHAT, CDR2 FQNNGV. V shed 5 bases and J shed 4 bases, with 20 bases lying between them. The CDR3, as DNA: TGTGCCAGCAGCGGAAGAGATTCGGGACGGATCTATGGCTACACCTTC. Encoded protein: CASSGRDSGRIYGYTF.

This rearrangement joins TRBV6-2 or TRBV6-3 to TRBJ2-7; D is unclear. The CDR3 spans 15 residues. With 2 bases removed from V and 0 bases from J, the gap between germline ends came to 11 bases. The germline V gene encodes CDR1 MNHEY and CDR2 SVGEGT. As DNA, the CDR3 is TGTGCCAGCAGTTACGGCGGTGGGCGCTCCTACGAGCAGTACTTC. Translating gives CASSYGGGRSYEQYF.

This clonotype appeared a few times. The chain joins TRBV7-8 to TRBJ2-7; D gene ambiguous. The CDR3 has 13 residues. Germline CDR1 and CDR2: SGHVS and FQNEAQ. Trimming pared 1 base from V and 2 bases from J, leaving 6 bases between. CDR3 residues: CASSLELTYEQYF. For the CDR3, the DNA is TGTGCCAGCAGCTTAGAACTTACCTACGAGCAGTACTTC.

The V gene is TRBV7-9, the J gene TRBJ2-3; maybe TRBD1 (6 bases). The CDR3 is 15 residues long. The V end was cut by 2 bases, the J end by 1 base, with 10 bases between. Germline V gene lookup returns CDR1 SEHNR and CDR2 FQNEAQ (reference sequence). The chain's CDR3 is CASSLPTGRTDTQYF. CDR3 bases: TGTGCCAGCAGCTTACCGACAGGCCGCACAGATACGCAGTATTTT.

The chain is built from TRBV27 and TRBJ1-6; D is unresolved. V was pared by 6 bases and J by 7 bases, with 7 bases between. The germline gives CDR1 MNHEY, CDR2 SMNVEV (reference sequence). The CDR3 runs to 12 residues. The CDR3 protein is CASRLSNSPLHF. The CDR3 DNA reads TGTGCCAGCAGGCTGTCAAATTCACCCCTCCACTTT.